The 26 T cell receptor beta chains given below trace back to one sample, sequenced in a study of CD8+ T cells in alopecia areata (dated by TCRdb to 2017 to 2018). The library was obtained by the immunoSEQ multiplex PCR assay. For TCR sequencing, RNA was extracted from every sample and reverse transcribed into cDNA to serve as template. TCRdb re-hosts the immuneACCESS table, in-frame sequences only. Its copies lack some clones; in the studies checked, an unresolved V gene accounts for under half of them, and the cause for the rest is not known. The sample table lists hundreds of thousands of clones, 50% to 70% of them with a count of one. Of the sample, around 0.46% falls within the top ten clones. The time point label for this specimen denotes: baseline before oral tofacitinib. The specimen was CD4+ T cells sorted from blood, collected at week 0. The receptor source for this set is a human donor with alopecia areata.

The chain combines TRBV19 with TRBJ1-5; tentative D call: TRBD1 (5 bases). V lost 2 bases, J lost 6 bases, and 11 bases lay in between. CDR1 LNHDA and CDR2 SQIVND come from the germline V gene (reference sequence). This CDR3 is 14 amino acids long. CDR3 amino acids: CASSINAGGQPQHF. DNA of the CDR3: TGTGCCAGTAGTATAAATGCGGGGGGTCAGCCCCAGCATTTT.

CDR3 loop: CASSERGGRENIQYF. As DNA, the CDR3 is TGTGCCAGCAGCGAACGTGGGGGGCGCGAAAACATTCAGTACTTC. The chain joins TRBV7-3 to TRBJ2-4, with D perhaps matching TRBD1 or TRBD2 (6 bases each). Germline CDR1 and CDR2: SGHTA and FQGTGA. The CDR3 is made up of 15 amino acids. V was clipped by 5 bases and J by 5 bases, with 16 bases between them.

CDR3 nucleotides: TGTGCCTGGAGTGTTCGGGGATTCGAGCAGTACTTC. This translates into CAWSVRGFEQYF. V gene TRBV30 combines with J gene TRBJ2-7; D possibly corresponds to TRBD2 (5 bases). Trimming removed 0 bases from V and 6 bases from J, with 9 bases in between. Germline V gene lookup returns CDR1 GTSNPN and CDR2 SVGIG (reference sequence). This CDR3 comprises 12 residues.

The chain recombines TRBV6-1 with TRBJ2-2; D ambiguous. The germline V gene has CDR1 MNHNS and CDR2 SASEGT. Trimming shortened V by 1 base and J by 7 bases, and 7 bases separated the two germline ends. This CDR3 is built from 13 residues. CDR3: CASSEVRSGELFF. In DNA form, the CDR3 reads TGTGCCAGCAGTGAAGTCAGGAGCGGGGAGCTGTTTTTT.

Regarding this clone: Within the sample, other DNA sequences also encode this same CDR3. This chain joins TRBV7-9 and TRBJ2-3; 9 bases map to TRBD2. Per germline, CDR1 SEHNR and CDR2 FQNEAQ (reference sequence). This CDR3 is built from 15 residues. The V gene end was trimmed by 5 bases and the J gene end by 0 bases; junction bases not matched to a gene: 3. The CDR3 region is CASSLTSGSTDTQYF. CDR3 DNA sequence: TGTGCCAGCAGCCTGACTAGCGGCAGCACAGATACGCAGTATTTT.

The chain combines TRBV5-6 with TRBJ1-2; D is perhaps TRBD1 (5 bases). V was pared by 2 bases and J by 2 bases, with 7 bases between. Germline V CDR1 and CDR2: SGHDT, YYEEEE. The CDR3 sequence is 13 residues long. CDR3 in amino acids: CASSFRANYGYTF. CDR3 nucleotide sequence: TGTGCCAGCAGCTTCAGGGCCAACTATGGCTACACCTTC.

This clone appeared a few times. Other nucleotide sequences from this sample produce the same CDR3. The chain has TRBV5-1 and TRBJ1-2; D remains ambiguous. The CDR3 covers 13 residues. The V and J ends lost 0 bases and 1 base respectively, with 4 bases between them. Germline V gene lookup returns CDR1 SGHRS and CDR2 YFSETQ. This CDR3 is CASSLGVNYGYTF. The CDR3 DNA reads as TGCGCCAGCAGCTTGGGGGTTAACTATGGCTACACCTTC.

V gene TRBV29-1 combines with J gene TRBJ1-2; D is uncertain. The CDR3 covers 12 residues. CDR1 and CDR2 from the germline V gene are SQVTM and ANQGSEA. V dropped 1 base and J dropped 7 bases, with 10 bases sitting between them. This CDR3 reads CSVEGGVPGYTF. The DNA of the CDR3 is TGCAGCGTTGAAGGTGGGGTCCCTGGCTACACCTTC.

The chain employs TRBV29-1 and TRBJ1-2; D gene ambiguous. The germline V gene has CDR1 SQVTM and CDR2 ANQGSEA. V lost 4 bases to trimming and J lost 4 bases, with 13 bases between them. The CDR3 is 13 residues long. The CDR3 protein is CSVGSMGGYGYTF. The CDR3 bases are TGCAGCGTTGGGAGCATGGGCGGCTATGGCTACACCTTC.

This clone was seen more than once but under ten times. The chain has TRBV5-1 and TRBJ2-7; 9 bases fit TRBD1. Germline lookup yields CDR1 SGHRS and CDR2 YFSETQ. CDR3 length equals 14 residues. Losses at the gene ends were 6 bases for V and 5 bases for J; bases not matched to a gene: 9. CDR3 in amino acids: CASTSGQGFHEQYF. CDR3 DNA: TGCGCCAGCACCTCGGGACAGGGATTCCACGAGCAGTACTTC.

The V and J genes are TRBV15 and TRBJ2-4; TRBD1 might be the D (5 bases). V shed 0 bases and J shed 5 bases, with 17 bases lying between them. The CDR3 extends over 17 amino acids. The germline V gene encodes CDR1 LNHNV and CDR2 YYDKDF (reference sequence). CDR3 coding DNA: TGTGCCACCAGCAGAGATAAGCAGGGTCGGTCCCAAAACATTCAGTACTTC. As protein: CATSRDKQGRSQNIQYF. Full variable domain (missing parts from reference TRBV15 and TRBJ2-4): DAMVIQNPRYQVTQFGKPVTLSCSQTLNHNVMYWYQQKSSQAPKLLFHYYDKDFNNEADTPDNFQSRRPNTSFCFLDIRSPGLGDTAMYLCATSRDKQGRSQNIQYFGAGTRLSVL.

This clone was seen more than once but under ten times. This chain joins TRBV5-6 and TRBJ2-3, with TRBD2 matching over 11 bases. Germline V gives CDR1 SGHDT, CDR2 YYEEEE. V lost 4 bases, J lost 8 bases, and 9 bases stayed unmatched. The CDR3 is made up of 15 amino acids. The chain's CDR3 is CASSNSGRAYGTQYF. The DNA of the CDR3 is TGTGCCAGCAGCAATAGCGGGAGGGCCTACGGTACGCAGTATTTT.

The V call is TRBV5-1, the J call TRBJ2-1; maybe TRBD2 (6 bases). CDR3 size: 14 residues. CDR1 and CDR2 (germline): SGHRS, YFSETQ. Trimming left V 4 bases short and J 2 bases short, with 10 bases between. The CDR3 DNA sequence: TGCGCCAGCAGCCGGGCGGGGCCCTACAATGAGCAGTTCTTC. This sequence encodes CASSRAGPYNEQFF. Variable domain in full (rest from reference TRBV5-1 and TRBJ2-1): KAGVTQTPRYLIKTRGQQVTLSCSPISGHRSVSWYQQTPGQGLQFLFEYFSETQRNKGNFPGRFSGRQFSNSRSEMNVSTLELGDSALYLCASSRAGPYNEQFFGPGTRLTVL.

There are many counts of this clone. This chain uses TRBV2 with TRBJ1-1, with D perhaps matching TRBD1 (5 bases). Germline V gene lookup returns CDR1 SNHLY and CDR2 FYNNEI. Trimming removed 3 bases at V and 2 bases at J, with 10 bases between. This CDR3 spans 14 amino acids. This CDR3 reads CASSERTGNTEAFF. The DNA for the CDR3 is TGTGCCAGCAGTGAGAGAACAGGTAACACTGAAGCTTTCTTT.

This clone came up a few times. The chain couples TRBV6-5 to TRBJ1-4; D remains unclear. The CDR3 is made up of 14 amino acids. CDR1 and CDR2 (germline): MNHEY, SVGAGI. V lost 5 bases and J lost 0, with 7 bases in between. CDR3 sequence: CASSLSATNEKLFF. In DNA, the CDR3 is TGTGCCAGCAGTCTATCTGCAACTAATGAAAAACTGTTTTTT.

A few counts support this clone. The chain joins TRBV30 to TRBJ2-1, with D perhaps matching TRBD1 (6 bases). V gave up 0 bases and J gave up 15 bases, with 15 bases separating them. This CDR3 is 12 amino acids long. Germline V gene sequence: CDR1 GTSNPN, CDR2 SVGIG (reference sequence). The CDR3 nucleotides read TGTGCCTGGAGTGTACAGGGCCAGTATCCGTTCTTC. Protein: CAWSVQGQYPFF.

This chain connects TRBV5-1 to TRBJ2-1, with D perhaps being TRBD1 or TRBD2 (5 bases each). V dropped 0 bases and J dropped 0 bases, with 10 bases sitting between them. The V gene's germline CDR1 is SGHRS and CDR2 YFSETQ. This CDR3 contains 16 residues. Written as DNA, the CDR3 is TGCGCCAGCAGCTTGGCGCCAGGGAGCTCCTACAATGAGCAGTTCTTC. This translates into CASSLAPGSSYNEQFF.

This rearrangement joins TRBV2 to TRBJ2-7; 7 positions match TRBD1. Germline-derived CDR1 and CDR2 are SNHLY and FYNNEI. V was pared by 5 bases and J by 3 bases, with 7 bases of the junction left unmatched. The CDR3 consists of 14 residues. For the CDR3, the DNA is TGTGCCAGCAGTCGACAGGGTTCTATCTACGAGCAGTACTTC. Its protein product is CASSRQGSIYEQYF.

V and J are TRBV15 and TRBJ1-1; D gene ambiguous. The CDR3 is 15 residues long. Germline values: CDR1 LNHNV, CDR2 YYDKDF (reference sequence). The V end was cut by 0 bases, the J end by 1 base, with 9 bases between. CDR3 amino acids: CATSRDRHTNTEAFF. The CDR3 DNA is TGTGCCACCAGCAGAGATCGACATACGAACACTGAAGCTTTCTTT.

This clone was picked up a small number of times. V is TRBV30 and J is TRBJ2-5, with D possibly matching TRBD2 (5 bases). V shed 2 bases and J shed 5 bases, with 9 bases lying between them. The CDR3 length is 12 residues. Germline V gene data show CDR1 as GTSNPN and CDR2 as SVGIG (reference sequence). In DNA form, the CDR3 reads TGTGCCTGGAGTAACCCGGGGGAGACCCAGTACTTC. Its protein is CAWSNPGETQYF.

CDR3 sequence (DNA): TGTGCCAGCAGCCCAGAAGGGAGGGGGGGCGTCGGCTACACCTTC. Its translation: CASSPEGRGGVGYTF. The V gene is TRBV9, the J gene TRBJ1-2; a weak D match, TRBD1 (6 bases). This CDR3 is built from 15 residues. Germline loops: CDR1 SGDLS, CDR2 YYNGEE. V was cut by 4 bases and J by 8 bases, with 21 bases left in between.

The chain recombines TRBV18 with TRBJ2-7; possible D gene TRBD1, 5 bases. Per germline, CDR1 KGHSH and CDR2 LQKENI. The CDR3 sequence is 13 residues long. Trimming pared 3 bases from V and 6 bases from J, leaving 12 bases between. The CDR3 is CASSPPDIREQYF. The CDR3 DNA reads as TGTGCCAGCTCACCCCCGGACATTCGCGAGCAGTACTTC.

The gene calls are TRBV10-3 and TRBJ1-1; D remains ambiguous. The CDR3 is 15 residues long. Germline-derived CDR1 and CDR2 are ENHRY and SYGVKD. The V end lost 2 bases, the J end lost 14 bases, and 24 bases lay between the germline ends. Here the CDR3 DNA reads TGTGCCATCAGTGAGGGAACGGCGATTAAGGTGGAGAGCTTCTTT. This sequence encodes CAISEGTAIKVESFF.

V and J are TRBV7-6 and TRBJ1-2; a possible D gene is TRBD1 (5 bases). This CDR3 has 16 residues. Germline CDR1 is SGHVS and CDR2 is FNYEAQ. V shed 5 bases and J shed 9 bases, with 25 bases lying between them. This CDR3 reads CASSEAAARAIGRYTF. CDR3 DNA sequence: TGTGCCAGCAGCGAAGCGGCTGCCAGGGCCATCGGTCGCTACACCTTC.

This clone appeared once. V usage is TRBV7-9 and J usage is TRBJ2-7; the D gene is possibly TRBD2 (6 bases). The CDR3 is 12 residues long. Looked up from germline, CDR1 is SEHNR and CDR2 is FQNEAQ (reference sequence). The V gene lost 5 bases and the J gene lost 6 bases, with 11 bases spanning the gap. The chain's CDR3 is CASSPGVLEQYF. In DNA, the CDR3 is TGTGCCAGCAGCCCGGGAGTTCTCGAGCAGTACTTC.

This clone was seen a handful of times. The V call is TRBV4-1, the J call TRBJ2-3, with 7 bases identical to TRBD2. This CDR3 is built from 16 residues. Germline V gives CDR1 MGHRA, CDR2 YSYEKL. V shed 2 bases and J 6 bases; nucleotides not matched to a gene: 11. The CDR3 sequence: CASSQSVSTSMDTQYF. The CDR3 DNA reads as TGCGCCAGCAGCCAATCCGTCTCGACTAGCATGGATACGCAGTATTTT.